The rows below give T cell receptor beta chains drawn from one sample of a study of blood T cell repertoires in COVID-19. Sequenced by immunoSEQ multiplex PCR; TCRdb stores in-frame clones only, minus some. The sample contains around 400,000 clones, around 87% of which appear only once. The sequenced material came from peripheral blood. Receptors were obtained from a woman aged 55-69 years with COVID-19, enrolled during active disease. Both conserved end residues are part of each CDR3. The order of the fields is clone size, J gene, D gene, V gene, CDR3 length, CDR3 DNA, CDR3 protein. The D gene is left open where the match is weak. Where a row states a size, it is once, few, many or the class of an expanded clone; other rows omit it.

size: -; J: TRBJ1-1; D: -; V: TRBV28; length: 12; DNA: TGTGCCAGCAGTTCCAGACAGACTGAAGCTTTCTTT; CDR3: CASSSRQTEAFF
size: -; J: TRBJ2-1; D: TRBD2; V: TRBV30; length: 13; DNA: TGTGCCTGGGCACGGCGGGGGTACAATGAGCAGTTCTTC; CDR3: CAWARRGYNEQFF
size: -; J: TRBJ2-3; D: -; V: TRBV4-1; length: 13; DNA: TGCGCCAGCAGCCAAGGCGTAGTCGATACGCAGTATTTT; CDR3: CASSQGVVDTQYF
size: -; J: TRBJ1-2; D: TRBD1; V: TRBV19; length: 15; DNA: TGTGCCAGTAGTGCGACAGGGGACTCCCCCTATGGCTACACCTTC; CDR3: CASSATGDSPYGYTF
size: -; J: TRBJ1-1; D: TRBD1; V: TRBV5-1; length: 16; DNA: TGCGCCAGCAGCTTTTCTACGGGACAGCTAAACACTGAAGCTTTCTTT; CDR3: CASSFSTGQLNTEAFF
size: -; J: TRBJ1-1; D: -; V: TRBV5-1; length: 15; DNA: TGCGCCAGCAGCTTTGTCGGGGGAAAGAACACTGAAGCTTTCTTT; CDR3: CASSFVGGKNTEAFF
size: -; J: TRBJ2-6; D: -; V: TRBV5-4; length: 13; DNA: TGTGCCAGCAGCGCCGGGGGGGCCAACGTCCTGACTTTC; CDR3: CASSAGGANVLTF
size: few; J: TRBJ2-3; D: TRBD2; V: TRBV10-3; length: 14; DNA: TGTGCCATCAGTTCAGCGGGGGGCACAGATACGCAGTATTTT; CDR3: CAISSAGGTDTQYF
size: -; J: TRBJ2-2; D: TRBD1; V: TRBV6-1; length: 16; DNA: TGTGCCAGCAGTGGGACGGGACAGGGCCGCACCGGGGAGCTGTTTTTT; CDR3: CASSGTGQGRTGELFF
size: -; J: TRBJ1-2; D: -; V: TRBV6-5; length: 12; DNA: TGTGCCAGCAAAAAAGTCGGGGGTGGCTACACCTTC; CDR3: CASKKVGGGYTF
size: -; J: TRBJ1-3; D: -; V: TRBV5-1; length: 13; DNA: TGCGCCAGCAGCTCGCAGTCTGGAAACACCATATATTTT; CDR3: CASSSQSGNTIYF
size: -; J: TRBJ1-1; D: TRBD1; V: TRBV10-3; length: 13; DNA: TGTGCCATCAGTGAGTCCGGACAGGGCGAGGCTTTCTTT; CDR3: CAISESGQGEAFF
size: -; J: TRBJ1-3; D: -; V: TRBV9; length: 16; DNA: TGTGCCAGCAGCGTGGGCAGGGTTCGGACTGGAAACACCATATATTTT; CDR3: CASSVGRVRTGNTIYF
size: once; J: TRBJ2-1; D: -; V: TRBV7-2; length: 15; DNA: TGTGCCAGCAGCCCGGGACTGAGCTCCTACAATGAGCAGTTCTTC; CDR3: CASSPGLSSYNEQFF
size: -; J: TRBJ1-6; D: TRBD1; V: TRBV5-6; length: 14; DNA: TGTGCCAGCACCCAGGGGGCACTAAATTCACCCCTCCACTTT; CDR3: CASTQGALNSPLHF
size: -; J: TRBJ2-7; D: TRBD1; V: TRBV6-5; length: 15; DNA: TGTGCCAGCAGGCAAGCCGGGACAGGTACCTACGAGCAGTACTTC; CDR3: CASRQAGTGTYEQYF
size: -; J: TRBJ2-7; D: -; V: TRBV6-5; length: 12; DNA: TGTGCCAGCAACCCCCGGGTAGGCGAGCAGTACTTC; CDR3: CASNPRVGEQYF
size: -; J: TRBJ1-1; D: TRBD1; V: TRBV7-2; length: 11; DNA: TGTGCCAGCAGCAGCAGGGGGAAAGCTTTCTTT; CDR3: CASSSRGKAFF
size: -; J: TRBJ2-6; D: -; V: TRBV5-5; length: 16; DNA: TGTGCCAGCAGCTTGGCCGGCGGCTCTGGGGCCAACGTCCTGACTTTC; CDR3: CASSLAGGSGANVLTF
size: once; J: TRBJ2-1; D: -; V: TRBV5-1; length: 14; DNA: TGCGCCAGCAGCTTGTTGGGGGGAGTGAATGAGCAGTTCTTC; CDR3: CASSLLGGVNEQFF
size: -; J: TRBJ2-6; D: -; V: TRBV9; length: 16; DNA: TGTGCCAGCAGCGAGGCGAGGGCCTCTGGGGCCAACGTCCTGACTTTC; CDR3: CASSEARASGANVLTF
size: once; J: TRBJ1-1; D: TRBD1; V: TRBV7-9; length: 14; DNA: TGTGCCAGCAGCGGGGGACAGCAGAACACTGAAGCTTTCTTT; CDR3: CASSGGQQNTEAFF
size: -; J: TRBJ2-7; D: -; V: TRBV15; length: 16; DNA: TGTGCCACCAGCAGAGATGAGCTAGGGGCCTCCTACGAGCAGTACTTC; CDR3: CATSRDELGASYEQYF
size: -; J: TRBJ2-5; D: -; V: TRBV9; length: 15; DNA: TGTGCCAGCACCCCAGGGGCTCAGCTCCAAGAGACCCAGTACTTC; CDR3: CASTPGAQLQETQYF
size: -; J: TRBJ1-2; D: -; V: TRBV7-8; length: 14; DNA: TGTGCCAGCAGCTTAGATCAGGCAAACTATGGCTACACCTTC; CDR3: CASSLDQANYGYTF
size: few; J: TRBJ1-3; D: -; V: TRBV11-2; length: 15; DNA: TGTGCCACGCAGCAGGGGTCGGGGTACGGAAACACCATATATTTT; CDR3: CATQQGSGYGNTIYF
size: -; J: TRBJ1-1; D: -; V: TRBV25-1; length: 15; DNA: TGTGCCAGCAGTGAATTCAGAGGTGGAAGCACTGAAGCTTTCTTT; CDR3: CASSEFRGGSTEAFF
size: -; J: TRBJ2-1; D: -; V: TRBV5-4; length: 14; DNA: TGTGCCAGCGTTTCACAGGTAGGGGACAATGAGCAGTTCTTC; CDR3: CASVSQVGDNEQFF
size: -; J: TRBJ2-7; D: TRBD1; V: TRBV25-1; length: 12; DNA: TGTGCCACGGACAGGGGGATTGGGGAGCAGTACTTC; CDR3: CATDRGIGEQYF
size: once; J: TRBJ2-7; D: TRBD2; V: TRBV7-8; length: 17; DNA: TGTGCCAGCAGCTTAGCCGGGCTACCGGGACTATCCTACGAGCAGTACTTC; CDR3: CASSLAGLPGLSYEQYF
size: -; J: TRBJ2-5; D: -; V: TRBV3-1/TRBV3-2; length: 14; DNA: TGTGCCAGCAGCCAAGGGACTTGGCAAGAGACCCAGTACTTC; CDR3: CASSQGTWQETQYF
size: -; J: TRBJ2-1; D: -; V: TRBV4-1; length: 17; DNA: TGCGCCAGCAGCCGCGCCCCCACTCAAAGCTCCTACAATGAGCAGTTCTTC; CDR3: CASSRAPTQSSYNEQFF
size: -; J: TRBJ1-6; D: TRBD1; V: TRBV7-3; length: 20; DNA: TGTGCCAGCAGCCTCCTAAGTGAACAGGGGTCTGGCTCCTATAATTCACCCCTCCACTTT; CDR3: CASSLLSEQGSGSYNSPLHF
size: -; J: TRBJ1-3; D: -; V: TRBV19; length: 14; DNA: TGTGCCAGTAGCGGGATCCCCTCTGGAAACACCATATATTTT; CDR3: CASSGIPSGNTIYF
size: -; J: TRBJ1-4; D: -; V: TRBV7-9; length: 12; DNA: TGTGCCAGCAGCCGGGAGGCTGGTAAACTGTTTTTT; CDR3: CASSREAGKLFF
size: -; J: TRBJ2-3; D: -; V: TRBV12-5; length: 12; DNA: TGTGCTAGTGGTGCAGGGACAGATACGCAGTATTTT; CDR3: CASGAGTDTQYF
size: -; J: TRBJ1-5; D: TRBD1; V: TRBV2; length: 15; DNA: TGTGCCAGCAGTCCGACAGGGATCGATGGTCAGCCCCAGCATTTT; CDR3: CASSPTGIDGQPQHF
size: -; J: TRBJ1-1; D: TRBD1; V: TRBV6-5; length: 15; DNA: TGTGCCAGCAGTTACTCATCCCAGGGGGGCACTGAAGCTTTCTTT; CDR3: CASSYSSQGGTEAFF
size: -; J: TRBJ1-2; D: -; V: TRBV7-2; length: 16; DNA: TGTGCCAGCAGCCCTAAGGCGTCGTCGGGGAACTATGGCTACACCTTC; CDR3: CASSPKASSGNYGYTF
size: -; J: TRBJ1-6; D: TRBD1; V: TRBV5-6; length: 15; DNA: TGTGCCAGCAGCTCCAGACAGGGCTATAATTCACCCCTCCACTTT; CDR3: CASSSRQGYNSPLHF
size: -; J: TRBJ2-2; D: -; V: TRBV3-1/TRBV3-2; length: 14; DNA: TGTGCCAGCAGCAGGAGTTCCTACACCGGGGAGCTGTTTTTT; CDR3: CASSRSSYTGELFF
size: -; J: TRBJ2-7; D: -; V: TRBV5-1; length: 15; DNA: TGCGCCAGCAGCTTCCAGGGGCATGAATCGTGGGAGCAGTACTTC; CDR3: CASSFQGHESWEQYF
size: -; J: TRBJ2-7; D: TRBD1; V: TRBV28; length: 13; DNA: TGTGCCAGCACCCACAGGGGGAGTTACGAGCAGTACTTC; CDR3: CASTHRGSYEQYF
size: -; J: TRBJ2-2; D: -; V: TRBV5-1; length: 14; DNA: TGCGCCAGCAGCTTGGTGTTGGGAGGCCGGGAGCTGTTTTTT; CDR3: CASSLVLGGRELFF
size: -; J: TRBJ1-2; D: TRBD1; V: TRBV5-1; length: 14; DNA: TGCGCCAGCAGCGAGGGACAGTCTAACTATGGCTACACCTTC; CDR3: CASSEGQSNYGYTF
size: few; J: TRBJ1-1; D: TRBD1; V: TRBV18; length: 15; DNA: TGTGCCAGCTCACAATCGACAGGGGAAGTCACTGAAGCTTTCTTT; CDR3: CASSQSTGEVTEAFF
size: -; J: TRBJ1-2; D: -; V: TRBV19; length: 13; DNA: TGTGCCAGTAGTATGACAGGAAACTATGGCTACACCTTC; CDR3: CASSMTGNYGYTF
size: -; J: TRBJ1-1; D: -; V: TRBV7-6; length: 14; DNA: TGTGCCAGCAGCTTAACCCCGTTACTCACTGAAGCTTTCTTT; CDR3: CASSLTPLLTEAFF
size: -; J: TRBJ2-7; D: -; V: TRBV5-1; length: 13; DNA: TGCGCCAGCAGCCATGAACAGTACTACGAGCAGTACTTC; CDR3: CASSHEQYYEQYF
size: -; J: TRBJ2-2; D: -; V: TRBV19; length: 15; DNA: TGTGCCAGTAGTATGAGAACGGTATCTTCCGGGGAGCTGTTTTTT; CDR3: CASSMRTVSSGELFF
size: -; J: TRBJ2-1; D: -; V: TRBV5-4; length: 13; DNA: TGTGCCAGCAGCTTGTCCTATTACAATGAGCAGTTCTTC; CDR3: CASSLSYYNEQFF
size: -; J: TRBJ1-1; D: TRBD1; V: TRBV19; length: 13; DNA: TGTGCCAGTGGGCGACAGGGACTCACTGAAGCTTTCTTT; CDR3: CASGRQGLTEAFF
size: -; J: TRBJ2-4; D: -; V: TRBV11-2; length: 13; DNA: TGTGCCAGCAGCATGAGGGCCAAAAACATTCAGTACTTC; CDR3: CASSMRAKNIQYF
size: once; J: TRBJ2-7; D: TRBD2; V: TRBV2; length: 13; DNA: TGTGCCAGCAGTGTTTCGACTAGCGATGAGCAGTACTTC; CDR3: CASSVSTSDEQYF
size: -; J: TRBJ2-2; D: -; V: TRBV18; length: 13; DNA: TGTGCCAGCTCGACAGATTCCCCCGGGGAGCTGTTTTTT; CDR3: CASSTDSPGELFF
size: -; J: TRBJ2-5; D: -; V: TRBV3-1/TRBV3-2; length: 17; DNA: TGTGCCAGCAGCCAAATCGAGCTAGCCCAAATACAAGAGACCCAGTACTTC; CDR3: CASSQIELAQIQETQYF
size: -; J: TRBJ2-1; D: -; V: TRBV5-6; length: 14; DNA: TGTGCCAGCAGCTTGGTGGGCTTTTACAATGAGCAGTTCTTC; CDR3: CASSLVGFYNEQFF